These 32 T cell receptor beta chains came from one sample sequenced in a study of preoperative IRX-2 immunotherapy in early breast cancer. Assay: immunoSEQ multiplex PCR; the TCRdb copy retains only in-frame clones and omits some. Of tens of thousands of clones listed, over 90% were seen once; the top ten hold 5% to 7%. The treatment was: preoperative locoregional IRX-2 cytokine immunotherapy. This specimen was taken from a patient treated with IRX-2 immunotherapy. The receptors were sampled from a human donor with breast cancer.

This clone was found a few times. J is TRBJ1-5 and V is TRBV2, with D perhaps matching TRBD1 (6 bases). This CDR3 spans 14 amino acids. The V gene's germline CDR1 is SNHLY and CDR2 FYNNEI. Trimming took 6 bases from V and 8 from J, leaving 17 bases between them. CDR3 nucleotide sequence: TGTGCCAGCAGGGGGACGCCATCAGGGGAGCCCCAGCATTTT. It yields the protein CASRGTPSGEPQHF. The complete variable domain, with remaining parts taken from reference TRBV2 and TRBJ1-5, reads EPEVTQTPSHQVTQMGQEVILRCVPISNHLYFYWYRQILGQKVEFLVSFYNNEISEKSEIFDDQFSVERPDGSNFTLKIRSTKLEDSAMYFCASRGTPSGEPQHFGDGTRLSIL.

The chain employs TRBV7-6 and TRBJ2-1; D possibly corresponds to TRBD2 (7 bases). Germline V gene data show CDR1 as SGHVS and CDR2 as FNYEAQ. This CDR3 is 15 amino acids long. V lost 3 bases to trimming and J lost 8 bases, with 17 bases between them. CDR3 sequence: CASSLGGALGDEQFF. The CDR3 bases are TGTGCCAGCAGCTTGGGGGGGGCCTTGGGGGATGAGCAGTTCTTC.

The CDR3 DNA is TGTGCCAGCAGCGGATTTCGGGAACAGGGGAAGGGGACTGAAGCTTTCTTT. This gives the protein CASSGFREQGKGTEAFF. The rearrangement links TRBV9 to TRBJ1-1, with 7 bases matching TRBD1. Trimming took 3 bases from V and 5 from J; bases not matched to a gene: 16. Germline V CDR1 and CDR2: SGDLS, YYNGEE. The CDR3 consists of 17 residues.

The rearrangement joins TRBV5-6 to TRBJ2-2; TRBD2 agrees at 10 bases. Trimming at V came to 4 bases and at J to 11 bases, leaving 14 bases not matched to a gene. The CDR3 covers 16 residues. CDR1 is SGHDT, CDR2 YYEEEE, per germline. The CDR3 loop is CASSLLRGAGGPELFF. For the CDR3, the DNA is TGTGCCAGCAGCCTACTTCGGGGAGCGGGAGGGCCCGAGCTGTTTTTT.

This clone showed up just a few times. The chain carries TRBV7-9 and TRBJ1-5; 12 bases are shared with TRBD1. V was clipped by 8 bases and J by 5 bases; unmatched bases: 1. The CDR3 runs to 13 residues. In germline, CDR1 is SEHNR, CDR2 FQNEAQ (reference sequence). The CDR3 sequence: CASGTGGHQPQHF. Here the CDR3 DNA reads TGTGCCAGCGGGACAGGGGGCCATCAGCCCCAGCATTTT. The complete variable domain, with remaining parts taken from reference TRBV7-9 and TRBJ1-5, reads DTGVSQNPRHKITKRGQNVTFRCDPISEHNRLYWYRQTLGQGPEFLTYFQNEAQLEKSRLLSDRFSAERPKGSFSTLEIQRTEQGDSAMYLCASGTGGHQPQHFGDGTRLSIL.

J is TRBJ2-1 and V is TRBV2; D is unresolved. Trimming took 1 base from V and 5 from J, leaving 6 bases between them. The CDR3 has 13 amino acids. CDR1 is SNHLY, CDR2 FYNNEI, per germline. The CDR3 sequence is CASSEGTDNEQFF. The CDR3 region has the DNA TGTGCCAGCAGTGAAGGAACAGACAATGAGCAGTTCTTC.

The chain couples TRBV19 to TRBJ2-1, with TRBD1 as a possible D gene (6 bases). Per germline, CDR1 LNHDA and CDR2 SQIVND (reference sequence). The CDR3 consists of 16 residues. Trimming cost V 4 bases and J 0 bases, with 13 bases left between them. The CDR3: CASSNYRASSYNEQFF. The CDR3 DNA sequence: TGTGCCAGTAGTAATTACAGGGCAAGCTCCTACAATGAGCAGTTCTTC.

The chain joins TRBV6-5 to TRBJ1-5; unclear D gene. This CDR3 is built from 15 residues. V lost 0 bases and J lost 1, with 7 bases in between. The germline gives CDR1 MNHEY, CDR2 SVGAGI. The CDR3 is CASSYSYRSNQPQHF. The CDR3 coding sequence is TGTGCCAGCAGTTACTCGTATAGGAGCAATCAGCCCCAGCATTTT.

The chain joins TRBV29-1 to TRBJ2-5, with 9 bases identical to TRBD1. Germline assignment: CDR1 SQVTM and CDR2 ANQGSEA. This CDR3 has 14 residues. With 7 bases clipped from V and 4 bases from J, the junction kept 10 bases outside the gene matches. The DNA for the CDR3 is TGCAGCGGGAGATACAGGGGGCGGGGAGAGACCCAGTACTTC. Translated, it gives CSGRYRGRGETQYF.

This CDR3 reads CASSFQGSGYNEQFF. The CDR3 DNA is TGTGCCAGCAGTTTCCAGGGTAGCGGGTACAATGAGCAGTTCTTC. V and J are TRBV5-6 and TRBJ2-1; TRBD2 matches 7 bases. This CDR3 has 15 residues. Looked up from germline, CDR1 is SGHDT and CDR2 is YYEEEE. The V gene end was trimmed by 5 bases and the J gene end by 4 bases; junction bases not matched to a gene: 9.

The chain carries TRBV4-1 and TRBJ1-5; D may be TRBD1 (6 bases). This CDR3 has 14 residues. In germline, CDR1 is MGHRA, CDR2 YSYEKL. V lost 5 bases, J lost 2 bases, and 10 bases lay in between. Here the CDR3 DNA reads TGCGCCAGCAGCAAGGACAGCCGCAATCAGCCCCAGCATTTT. Translated, it gives CASSKDSRNQPQHF.

The chain couples TRBV4-3 to TRBJ2-7, with TRBD2 matching 7 bases. The CDR3 is 17 amino acids. With 0 bases clipped from V and 3 bases from J, the junction kept 11 bases outside the gene matches. The germline gives CDR1 LGHNA, CDR2 YSLEER. Here the CDR3 DNA reads TGCGCCAGCAGCCAAGATATACAGGCGGGAGAAATCTACGAGCAGTACTTC. It codes for CASSQDIQAGEIYEQYF.

The chain is built from TRBV27 and TRBJ2-7; TRBD2 aligns across 10 bases. Trimming removed 6 bases from V and 2 bases from J; junction bases left unmatched: 4. The germline gives CDR1 MNHEY, CDR2 SMNVEV (reference sequence). The CDR3 contains 14 residues. The CDR3 DNA reads as TGTGCCAGCAGCGTAGCGGGGGGTACCTACGAGCAGTACTTC. As protein: CASSVAGGTYEQYF.

This sequence joins TRBV9 and TRBJ1-1, with a tentative D call TRBD1 (6 bases). The germline V and J ends were trimmed by 0 bases and 3 bases, with 15 bases remaining between them. Per the germline V gene, CDR1 is SGDLS and CDR2 is YYNGEE. The CDR3 spans 16 residues. CDR3 sequence reads: CASSVGGARLDTEAFF. DNA of the CDR3: TGTGCCAGCAGCGTAGGGGGGGCAAGGTTAGACACTGAAGCTTTCTTT. Looking up the rest from reference TRBV9 and TRBJ1-1 gives the full variable domain: DSGVTQTPKHLITATGQRVTLRCSPRSGDLSVYWYQQSLDQGLQFLIQYYNGEERAKGNILERFSAQQFPDLHSELNLSSLELGDSALYFCASSVGGARLDTEAFFGQGTRLTVV.

The chain combines TRBV11-1 with TRBJ1-2; D perhaps matches TRBD1 (6 bases). Per the germline V gene, CDR1 is SGHAT and CDR2 is FQDESV (reference sequence). The CDR3 loop spans 13 amino acids. Trimming removed 3 bases from V and 4 bases from J, with 9 bases in between. CDR3 residues: CASSFGGSYGYTF. CDR3 DNA sequence: TGTGCCAGCAGCTTCGGGGGCAGCTATGGCTACACCTTC.

This chain connects TRBV6-1 to TRBJ2-1, with 7 nucleotides matching TRBD2. Germline values: CDR1 MNHNS, CDR2 SASEGT. This CDR3 comprises 15 residues. Trimming removed 0 bases from V and 5 bases from J; junction bases left unmatched: 4. CDR3 in amino acids: CASSEAGGFDNEQFF. The CDR3 DNA reads as TGTGCCAGCAGTGAAGCGGGGGGGTTTGACAATGAGCAGTTCTTC.

This clone was seen once. The gene calls are TRBV25-1 and TRBJ2-7; D not certain. V was clipped by 0 bases and J by 4 bases, with 10 bases between them. The germline V gene encodes CDR1 MGHDK and CDR2 SYGVNS. This CDR3 contains 14 residues. CDR3 region: CASSEYRTVYEQYF. CDR3 coding DNA: TGTGCCAGCAGTGAATATAGAACCGTTTACGAGCAGTACTTC.

This clone was detected a few times. V is TRBV7-9 and J is TRBJ2-1; perhaps TRBD2 as D (6 bases). V lost 3 bases, J lost 5 bases, and 11 bases lay in between. The CDR3 is made up of 14 amino acids. Germline V gene sequence: CDR1 SEHNR, CDR2 FQNEAQ (reference sequence). CDR3 in amino acids: CASSFQSGDNEQFF. CDR3 nucleotides: TGTGCCAGCAGCTTTCAGTCGGGGGACAATGAGCAGTTCTTC. Supplemented by reference TRBV7-9 and TRBJ2-1, the full variable domain reads DTGVSQNPRHKITKRGQNVTFRCDPISEHNRLYWYRQTLGQGPEFLTYFQNEAQLEKSRLLSDRFSAERPKGSFSTLEIQRTEQGDSAMYLCASSFQSGDNEQFFGPGTRLTVL.

The chain joins TRBV2 to TRBJ1-5, with TRBD1 as a possible D gene (5 bases). The germline V and J ends were trimmed by 5 bases and 3 bases, with 11 bases remaining between them. CDR1 is SNHLY, CDR2 FYNNEI, per germline. The CDR3 length is 14 residues. CDR3 loop: CASSQDRLNQPQHF. CDR3 sequence (DNA): TGTGCCAGCAGTCAAGACAGACTCAATCAGCCCCAGCATTTT.

V and J are TRBV29-1 and TRBJ2-7; the match to TRBD2 covers 7 bases. From germline, CDR1 is SQVTM and CDR2 ANQGSEA. The length of the CDR3 is 13 residues. V was pared by 6 bases and J by 3 bases, with 8 bases of the junction left unmatched. CDR3 loop: CSVGRTRSYEQYF. The CDR3 bases are TGCAGCGTGGGGAGGACTAGGAGCTACGAGCAGTACTTC.

The chain couples TRBV7-2 to TRBJ2-3; a possible D gene is TRBD2 (6 bases). Per germline, CDR1 SGHTA and CDR2 FQGNSA. The CDR3 sequence is 15 residues long. The V end lost 0 bases, the J end lost 0 bases, and 7 bases lay between the germline ends. The CDR3 reads CASSLASGSTDTQYF. The CDR3 DNA is TGTGCCAGCAGCTTAGCTAGCGGCAGCACAGATACGCAGTATTTT.

CDR3: CASSLDYYEQYF. CDR3 sequence (DNA): TGTGCCAGCAGCTTGGACTATTACGAGCAGTACTTC. The rearrangement links TRBV7-8 to TRBJ2-7, with D possibly TRBD2 on 6 matching bases. The germline V gene has CDR1 SGHVS and CDR2 FQNEAQ. The length of the CDR3 is 12 residues. Trimming removed 3 bases at V and 4 bases at J, with 7 bases between.

This sequence joins TRBV29-1 and TRBJ2-5; the D gene could be TRBD1 or TRBD2 (6 bases each). V lost 1 base to trimming and J lost 1 base, with 19 bases between them. The CDR3 contains 17 residues. CDR1 and CDR2 (germline): SQVTM, ANQGSEA. DNA of the CDR3: TGCAGCGTTGAAGCCCAAAGCCCGGGGGCCTTCCAAGAGACCCAGTACTTC. It encodes CSVEAQSPGAFQETQYF.

This clone was seen a single time. The chain links TRBV11-1 to TRBJ2-1; TRBD2 agrees at 8 bases. The length of the CDR3 is 18 residues. V shed 4 bases and J 4 bases; nucleotides not matched to a gene: 15. In germline, CDR1 is SGHAT, CDR2 FQDESV (reference sequence). CDR3 protein: CASSSVGVWLAGYNEQFF. CDR3 bases: TGTGCCAGCAGCTCCGTGGGGGTGTGGCTAGCGGGTTACAATGAGCAGTTCTTC.

V and J are TRBV5-4 and TRBJ2-2, with 7 bases identical to TRBD2. CDR1 SGHNT and CDR2 YYREEE come from the germline V gene (reference sequence). This CDR3 spans 16 amino acids. J gave up 5 bases and V 3 bases, and 10 bases lay outside the gene matches. CDR3 DNA: TGTGCCAGCAGCTCGCCTAGCGGTGAGAAAACCGGGGAGCTGTTTTTT. Protein sequence: CASSSPSGEKTGELFF.

The rearrangement uses TRBV9 and TRBJ1-1; 10 bases agree with TRBD1. The CDR3 contains 16 residues. Per the germline V gene, CDR1 is SGDLS and CDR2 is YYNGEE. The V segment lost 4 bases and the J segment 0 bases; nucleotides outside the gene matches: 6. CDR3: CASSPGTGDMNTEAFF. CDR3 in DNA: TGTGCCAGCAGCCCGGGGACAGGGGATATGAACACTGAAGCTTTCTTT.

The rearrangement joins TRBV28 to TRBJ1-5; no reliable D call. The germline CDR1 and CDR2 sequences are MDHEN and SYDVKM. The CDR3 is 12 amino acids. The V gene lost 3 bases and the J gene lost 4 bases, with 4 bases spanning the gap. The CDR3 coding sequence is TGTGCCAGCAGTTTTTTTAATCAGCCCCAGCATTTT. Protein: CASSFFNQPQHF.

This sequence joins TRBV4-1 and TRBJ1-4; 10 bases map to TRBD1. Per germline, CDR1 MGHRA and CDR2 YSYEKL. The CDR3 has 15 amino acids. Trimming at V came to 3 bases and at J to 7 bases, leaving 5 bases not matched to a gene. The chain's CDR3 is CASSQYGTGVEKLFF. CDR3 nucleotides: TGCGCCAGCAGCCAGTACGGGACAGGGGTTGAAAAACTGTTTTTT.

J is TRBJ1-1 and V is TRBV6-6, with D uncertain. The CDR3 sequence is 13 residues long. Trimming removed 2 bases from V and 4 bases from J, with 8 bases in between. From germline, CDR1 is MNHNY and CDR2 SVGAGI (reference sequence). The DNA for the CDR3 is TGTGCCAGCAGTTACAGGGAGGGCACTGAAGCTTTCTTT. This gives the protein CASSYREGTEAFF.

The chain carries TRBV15 and TRBJ2-7; D is perhaps TRBD1 (6 bases). The V end lost 2 bases, the J end lost 1 base, and 9 bases lay between the germline ends. Germline V gives CDR1 LNHNV, CDR2 YYDKDF (reference sequence). The CDR3 runs 14 residues. The CDR3 spells CATSRQQGSYEQYF. The DNA of the CDR3 is TGTGCCACCAGCAGACAACAGGGTTCCTACGAGCAGTACTTC.

This chain links TRBV4-1 with TRBJ2-2; 7 bases align to TRBD2. Germline CDR1 reads MGHRA; CDR2 reads YSYEKL. The CDR3 is 16 residues long. The V and J ends lost 1 base and 5 bases, in that order; junction bases with no gene match: 7. CDR3 protein: CASSQVGGAETGELFF. For the CDR3, the DNA is TGCGCCAGCAGCCAAGTGGGAGGGGCCGAAACCGGGGAGCTGTTTTTT.

The chain combines TRBV5-1 with TRBJ2-4; D perhaps matches TRBD1 (6 bases). Germline CDR1 is SGHRS and CDR2 is YFSETQ. V lost 3 bases, J lost 4 bases, and 8 bases lay in between. The CDR3 is made up of 13 amino acids. CDR3 nucleotides: TGCGCCAGCAGCTACGGACAGAAAAACATTCAGTACTTC. Translation gives CASSYGQKNIQYF. The entire variable domain, with the rest obtained from reference TRBV5-1 and TRBJ2-4, is as follows: KAGVTQTPRYLIKTRGQQVTLSCSPISGHRSVSWYQQTPGQGLQFLFEYFSETQRNKGNFPGRFSGRQFSNSRSEMNVSTLELGDSALYLCASSYGQKNIQYFGAGTRLSVL.